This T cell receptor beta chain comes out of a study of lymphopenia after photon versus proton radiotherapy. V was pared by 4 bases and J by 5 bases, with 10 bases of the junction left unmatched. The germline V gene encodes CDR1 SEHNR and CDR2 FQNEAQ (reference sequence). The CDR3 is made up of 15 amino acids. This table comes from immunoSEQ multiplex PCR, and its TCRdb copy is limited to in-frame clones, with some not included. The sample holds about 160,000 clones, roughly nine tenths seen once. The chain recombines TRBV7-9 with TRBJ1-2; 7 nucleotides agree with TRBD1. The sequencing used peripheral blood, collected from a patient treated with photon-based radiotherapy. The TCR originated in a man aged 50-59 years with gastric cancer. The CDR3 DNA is TGTGCCAGCAGCTCCCTGGTAGGGGGCAATTATGGCTACACCTTC. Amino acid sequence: CASSSLVGGNYGYTF.